This is a list of T cell receptor beta chains from one sample in a study of sequential checkpoint blockade in melanoma. The table came from immunoSEQ multiplex PCR; TCRdb's copy has only in-frame clones and leaves some out. The sample contains 3,000 to 3,500 clones, 15% to 20% of which appear only once. The source material was tumor tissue (inferred from file names), sampled from a patient given nivolumab and ipilimumab in sequence. The origin of the receptors is a human donor with melanoma. CDR3s leave out the opening cysteine and the closing phenylalanine or tryptophan. D genes are given only for firm matches.

d_gene,j_gene,v_gene,CDR3aa
TRBD1,TRBJ1-6,TRBV6-8,ASSGGGTGTSTTPLH
NA,TRBJ2-7,TRBV6-8,ASSRVREREQY
NA,TRBJ2-2,TRBV28,ASSTGQLATGELF
NA,TRBJ2-7,TRBV18,ASSPSSVPYEQY
NA,TRBJ2-7,TRBV6-1,ASSEARFLAESSYEQY
TRBD1,TRBJ2-5,TRBV6-8,ASRPTGEETQY
NA,TRBJ1-4,TRBV9,ASSPFMSGTTNEKLF
TRBD1,TRBJ2-7,TRBV6-8,ASSSDRVRQY
NA,TRBJ1-1,TRBV5-1,ASSLASKGPNTEAF
NA,TRBJ2-6,TRBV11-3,ASTPRSFAGANVLT